The entry that follows covers one T cell receptor (beta chain) sequence. Unmatched junction bases numbered 8, after V lost 4 bases and J lost 3 bases. This CDR3 region has 16 residues. Germline CDR1 SGHTS, CDR2 YDEGEE. TCRdb keeps only in-frame clones here, not all; method: immunoSEQ multiplex PCR. The sample has some 71,000 clones, over 65% seen once. The entry originates in a study of blood T cell repertoires in COVID-19. Study as a whole: Collection of acute and convalescent COVID-19 samples took place in the United States, Italy and Spain.

Sequencing input: peripheral blood. This clonotype was sampled from a woman in her sixties or seventies with acute or convalescent COVID-19. The J gene is TRBJ2-1, the V gene TRBV5-8; 9 bases are a match to TRBD2. In nucleotides, the CDR3 is TGTGCCAGCAGCCTCTTATCTAGCGGGAACTACAATGAGCAGTTCTTC. This gives the protein CASSLLSSGNYNEQFF.